Presented here are 21 T cell receptor beta chains from one specimen sequenced in a study of Graves' ophthalmopathy and Graves' hyperthyroidism. Investigators amplified TCR beta CDR3 regions from RNA transcripts. The library came from an HTBI-primed first-round RT-PCR and a second-round multiplex PCR. Using its own MiXCR run on the multiplex PCR reads, TCRdb lists one record per CDR3 protein. The sample includes about 170,000 distinct CDR3 sequences, around two fifths seen only once; the top ten take 4.5% to 6%. Sequenced material: peripheral blood. The receptors derive from a woman aged 35 to 49 with Graves' ophthalmopathy.

This clonotype appeared many times. The chain uses TRBV28 and TRBJ2-5; tentatively, D is TRBD1 (6 bases). V lost 6 bases to trimming and J lost 3 bases, with 14 bases between them. The germline V gene encodes CDR1 MDHEN and CDR2 SYDVKM. The CDR3 sequence is 14 residues long. CDR3 in DNA: TGTGCCAGCAGCCGAACAGGGCTCGAAGAGACCCAGTACTTC. It specifies CASSRTGLEETQYF.

This clonotype showed up many times. This is likely a read error, given that the CDR3 carries no conserved phenylalanine or tryptophan at its end. No DNA is shown, since the ends of the CDR3 on it are uncertain; the CDR3 is the one TCRdb lists. This chain uses TRBV6-1 with TRBJ1-1. Germline CDR1 is MNHNS and CDR2 is SASEGT. The CDR3 is 11 residues long, counting both termini. The CDR3 is CASSEYQESSL.

This clonotype was seen ten or more times. The chain uses TRBV12-3 or TRBV12-4 and TRBJ2-7, with D possibly matching TRBD2 (5 bases). This CDR3 is built from 13 residues. Between the trimmed V and J ends, which lost 6 bases and 0 bases, there was a span of 9 bases. CDR3 DNA: TGTGCCAGCAGACGGGGTTCCTCCTACGAGCAGTACTTC. Residues: CASRRGSSYEQYF.

This clonotype was observed at least ten times. The genes are TRBV6-2 or TRBV6-3 and TRBJ1-2; D may be TRBD1 (5 bases). Germline V gene data show CDR1 as MNHEY and CDR2 as SVGEGT. V was trimmed by 6 bases and J by 3 bases, leaving 23 bases between them. The CDR3 loop spans 17 amino acids. The DNA for the CDR3 is TGTGCCAGCAGATATCTCCTCACCGGGGCCAGGGACTATGGCTACACCTTC. This encodes CASRYLLTGARDYGYTF.

This clonotype was observed many times. The chain employs TRBV2 and TRBJ1-6; D gene uncertain. The CDR3 runs 15 residues. Germline CDR1 SNHLY, CDR2 FYNNEI. V was cut by 3 bases and J by 5 bases, with 11 bases left in between. This CDR3 is CASSEMSPHNSPLHF. The DNA of the CDR3 is TGTGCCAGCAGTGAGATGAGCCCCCATAATTCACCCCTCCACTTT.

The rearrangement links TRBV6-1 to TRBJ1-1; TRBD1 agrees at 8 bases. The CDR3 extends over 16 amino acids. The junction had 15 bases not matched to a gene; V was cut back by 6 bases and J by 6 bases. Per the germline V gene, CDR1 is MNHNS and CDR2 is SASEGT. DNA for the CDR3: TGTGCCAGCAGCCCCGGAGGGACTAACAGGGGGGCTGAAGCTTTCTTT. Its translation is CASSPGGTNRGAEAFF.

This clonotype occurred many times. The CDR3 here is CASCGLAASYEQYF. CDR3 sequence (DNA): TGTGCCAGCTGCGGACTAGCGGCCTCCTACGAGCAGTACTTC. The chain recombines TRBV6-5 with TRBJ2-7; 10 positions agree with TRBD2. Germline lookup yields CDR1 MNHEY and CDR2 SVGAGI. The CDR3 consists of 14 residues. The trim removed 8 bases at V and 0 bases at J, leaving 4 bases unmatched.

The chain recombines TRBV6-2 or TRBV6-3 with TRBJ2-7; TRBD2 agrees at 9 bases. The V segment lost 6 bases and the J segment 1 base; nucleotides outside the gene matches: 13. Germline V CDR1 and CDR2: MNHEY, SVGEGT. The CDR3 spans 17 residues. CDR3 protein: CASRPGVAGVRSYEQYF. In nucleotides, the CDR3 is TGTGCCAGCAGACCCGGTGTAGCGGGAGTTCGGTCCTACGAGCAGTACTTC.

This clonotype was observed many times. The rearrangement joins TRBV4-1 to TRBJ1-5; D is perhaps TRBD1 (5 bases). CDR3 length equals 14 residues. The germline V and J ends were trimmed by 1 base and 5 bases, with 9 bases remaining between them. Germline lookup yields CDR1 MGHRA and CDR2 YSYEKL. The CDR3 coding sequence is TGCGCCAGCAGCCAAGTTGGGGGTGATCAGCCCCAGCATTTT. Its protein is CASSQVGGDQPQHF.

This clonotype showed up just once. CDR3: CASSTIGGYGYTF. The CDR3 DNA follows: TGTGCCAGCAGTACTATAGGAGGCTATGGCTACACCTTC. This sequence joins TRBV6-5 and TRBJ1-2; D is unclear. This CDR3 is 13 amino acids long. V was trimmed by 5 bases and J by 4 bases, leaving 11 bases between them. Germline V gene sequence: CDR1 MNHEY, CDR2 SVGAGI.

This clonotype appeared once. The gene calls are TRBV27 and TRBJ1-2; no firm D call. The CDR3 length is 12 residues. CDR1 is MNHEY, CDR2 SMNVEV, per germline (reference sequence). V lost 5 bases and J lost 12, with 16 bases in between. The CDR3 nucleotides are TGTGCCAGCAGTGATTCGCTACATGCTGACACCTTC. It encodes CASSDSLHADTF.

This clonotype was observed many times. V usage is TRBV19 and J usage is TRBJ2-7; D perhaps matches TRBD2 (6 bases). Germline lookup yields CDR1 LNHDA and CDR2 SQIVND (reference sequence). Trimming shortened V by 5 bases and J by 4 bases, and 12 bases separated the two germline ends. This CDR3 contains 13 residues. The CDR3 coding sequence is TGTGCCAGTAGTCCGCCAGGGAGGTACGAGCAGTACTTC. Encoded protein: CASSPPGRYEQYF.

This clonotype was detected ten times or more. The genes are TRBV6-2 or TRBV6-3 and TRBJ1-6, with TRBD1 as a possible D gene (6 bases). The germline V gene has CDR1 MNHEY and CDR2 SVGEGT. The V end was cut by 0 bases, the J end by 10 bases, with 10 bases between. The CDR3 is made up of 14 amino acids. CDR3 protein: CASSYSRGNSPLHF. CDR3 DNA: TGTGCCAGCAGTTACTCGAGGGGGAACTCACCCCTCCACTTT.

The chain links TRBV15 to TRBJ1-1, with D possibly TRBD1 on 6 matching bases. The CDR3 is 14 amino acids. The V end was cut by 0 bases, the J end by 8 bases, with 13 bases between. Germline CDR1 is LNHNV and CDR2 is YYDKDF (reference sequence). This CDR3 reads CATSRDIGRGEAFF. The DNA for the CDR3 is TGTGCCACCAGCAGAGATATCGGCAGGGGCGAAGCTTTCTTT.

This clonotype showed up many times. This chain connects TRBV7-9 to TRBJ1-2, with TRBD1 as a possible D gene (5 bases). This CDR3 has 15 amino acids. Trimming took 7 bases from V and 1 from J, leaving 16 bases between them. The germline V gene has CDR1 SEHNR and CDR2 FQNEAQ (reference sequence). CDR3 amino acids: CASINTGYRNYGYTF. The CDR3 nucleotides read TGTGCCAGCATAAATACAGGTTACCGTAACTATGGCTACACCTTC.

This clonotype has ten or more counts. The V and J genes are TRBV5-6 and TRBJ2-7; TRBD1 is a possible D gene (6 bases). Germline loops: CDR1 SGHDT, CDR2 YYEEEE. V dropped 4 bases and J dropped 3 bases, with 14 bases sitting between them. The CDR3 spans 14 residues. CDR3 region: CASSGGQIGYEQYF. The CDR3 DNA reads as TGTGCCAGCAGCGGTGGACAGATCGGCTACGAGCAGTACTTC.

This clonotype was counted many times. The rearrangement uses TRBV7-2 and TRBJ2-2; 7 bases match TRBD1. V shed 4 bases, J shed 7 bases, and the junction held 6 bases outside the gene matches. CDR3 size: 14 residues. Per germline, CDR1 SGHTA and CDR2 FQGNSA. CDR3 amino acids: CASSYATGHGELFF. The CDR3 nucleotides are TGTGCCAGCAGCTACGCGACAGGGCACGGGGAGCTGTTTTTT.

This clonotype was counted at least ten times. The chain uses TRBV7-6 and TRBJ2-7; possible D gene TRBD1, 5 bases. Germline lookup yields CDR1 SGHVS and CDR2 FNYEAQ. The V end lost 3 bases, the J end lost 1 base, and 7 bases lay between the germline ends. The CDR3 sequence is 13 residues long. CDR3 amino acids: CASSLRQSYEQYF. Here the CDR3 DNA reads TGTGCCAGCAGCTTGAGACAGTCCTACGAGCAGTACTTC.

As for this clonotype: The junction departs from the called germline gene at one end, perhaps through a read error. The CDR3 loop reads CASGLLRQGVQETQYF. The DNA for the CDR3 is TGTGCCAGCGGTTTATTGCGACAGGGAGTCCAAGAGACCCAGTACTTC. The chain recombines TRBV28 with TRBJ2-5, with TRBD1 matching 7 bases. CDR1 and CDR2 (germline): MDHEN, SYDVKM. The CDR3 has 16 residues.

V and J are TRBV6-1 and TRBJ2-7, with a tentative D call TRBD1 (6 bases). Trimming removed 8 bases at V and 4 bases at J, with 18 bases between. The CDR3 runs 14 residues. Germline V gene data show CDR1 as MNHNS and CDR2 as SASEGT. The CDR3 loop is CASAGFLGAYEQYF. The DNA for the CDR3 is TGTGCCAGCGCCGGCTTCTTGGGGGCATACGAGCAGTACTTC.

This clonotype showed up many times. At one boundary the junction diverges from the germline segment, which might be a read error. The chain combines TRBV20-1 with TRBJ2-2; D is possibly TRBD2 (5 bases). Looked up from germline, CDR1 is DFQATT and CDR2 is SNEGSKA (reference sequence). This CDR3 is 18 amino acids long. The CDR3 region is CGAPSPTNGDSNTGELFF. The DNA for the CDR3 is TGCGGTGCTCCTAGCCCGACTAACGGAGATTCGAACACCGGGGAGCTGTTTTTT.